This T cell receptor (beta chain) originates from a study of shared clonotypes between healthy human individuals. Sequencing used immunoSEQ multiplex PCR; TCRdb keeps in-frame clones, though not all of them. The sample consists of 900,000 to 1,200,000 clones, approximately 80% of them appearing once. The CDR3 runs to 14 residues. V was pared by 7 bases and J by 0 bases, with 12 bases between. Germline V CDR1 and CDR2: MDHEN, SYDVKM. The V and J genes are TRBV28 and TRBJ1-1, with D unresolved. The TCR comes from a man between 18 and 35 years old in good health. Some clones in this sample may be carry-over from other donors' samples. Sequencing input: memory CD4+ T cells from PBMCs. As for subset: CD45RA-negative fraction. Here the CDR3 reads CASKGRFLNTEAFF. CDR3 nucleotide sequence: TGTGCCAGCAAAGGCAGGTTCCTGAACACTGAAGCTTTCTTT.